This T cell receptor (beta chain) came from a study of cytomegalovirus exposure and HLA in healthy donors. The CDR3 has 15 amino acids. V was trimmed by 0 bases and J by 2 bases, leaving 11 bases between them. The germline V gene has CDR1 LNHDA and CDR2 SQIVND (reference sequence). PCR amplification relied on 60 Vbeta primers (plus 13 Jbeta primers). This table comes from immunoSEQ multiplex PCR, and its TCRdb copy is limited to in-frame clones, with some not included. The sample lists about 130,000 clones; 75% to 85% were seen once. The chain links TRBV19 to TRBJ2-7; D perhaps matches TRBD2 (6 bases). The sequencing sample was made of PBMCs. This receptor was identified in a man aged 35 to 55 in good health and CMV-seronegative. Here the CDR3 DNA reads TGTGCCAGTAGTATAGAGTTGGGGGGAACCTACGAGCAGTACTTC. It codes for CASSIELGGTYEQYF.